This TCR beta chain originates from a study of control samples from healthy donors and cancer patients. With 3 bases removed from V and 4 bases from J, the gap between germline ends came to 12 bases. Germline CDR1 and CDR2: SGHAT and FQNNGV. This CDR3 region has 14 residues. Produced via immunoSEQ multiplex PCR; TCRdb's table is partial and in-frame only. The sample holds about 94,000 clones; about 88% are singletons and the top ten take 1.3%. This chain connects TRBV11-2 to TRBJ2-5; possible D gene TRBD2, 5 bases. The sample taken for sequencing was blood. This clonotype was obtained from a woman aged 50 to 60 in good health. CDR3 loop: CASSFRLPGETQYF. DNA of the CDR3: TGTGCCAGCAGCTTCAGACTACCAGGAGAGACCCAGTACTTC.